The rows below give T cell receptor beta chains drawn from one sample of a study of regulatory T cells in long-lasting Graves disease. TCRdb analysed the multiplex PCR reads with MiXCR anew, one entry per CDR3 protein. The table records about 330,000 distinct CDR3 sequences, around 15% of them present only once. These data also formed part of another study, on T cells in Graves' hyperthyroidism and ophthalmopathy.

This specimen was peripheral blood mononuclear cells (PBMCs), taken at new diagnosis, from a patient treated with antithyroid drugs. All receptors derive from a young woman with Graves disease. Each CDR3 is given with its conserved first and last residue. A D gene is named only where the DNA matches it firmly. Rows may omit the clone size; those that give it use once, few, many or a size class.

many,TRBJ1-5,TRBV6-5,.,CASRNSDGNQPQHF,TGTGCCAGCAGGAACTCGGACGGGAATCAGCCCCAGCATTTT
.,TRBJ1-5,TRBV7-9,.,CASRIGSPSPNQPQHF,TGTGCCAGCAGGATCGGCAGCCCAAGCCCCAATCAGCCCCAGCATTTT
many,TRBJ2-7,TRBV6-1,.,CASSETQGEQYF,TGTGCCAGCAGTGAAACACAGGGCGAGCAGTACTTC
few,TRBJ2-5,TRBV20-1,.,CSARGGETQYF,TGCAGTGCTAGGGGGGGAGAGACCCAGTACTTC
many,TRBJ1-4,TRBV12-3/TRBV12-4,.,CASSPGQPGLKLFF,TGTGCCAGCAGTCCCGGACAGCCCGGATTAAAACTGTTTTTT
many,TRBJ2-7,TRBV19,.,CASTHRIGTYEQYF,TGTGCCAGTACCCACCGGATCGGGACCTACGAGCAGTACTTC
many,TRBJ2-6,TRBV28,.,CASLPHSGANVLTF,TGTGCCAGTCTCCCTCACTCTGGGGCCAACGTCCTGACTTTC
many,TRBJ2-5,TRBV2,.,CASSNIGLQETQYF,TGTGCCAGCAGTAATATAGGCCTCCAAGAGACCCAGTACTTC
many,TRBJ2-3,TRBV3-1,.,CASSQDNGGTDTQYF,TGTGCCAGCAGCCAAGATAACGGGGGCACAGATACGCAGTATTTT
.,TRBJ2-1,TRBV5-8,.,CASRDVGSYNEQFF,TGTGCCAGCAGGGACGTGGGCTCCTACAATGAGCAGTTCTTC
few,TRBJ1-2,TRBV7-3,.,CASSSRGTNYGYTF,TGTGCCAGCAGCTCCAGGGGTACTAACTATGGCTACACCTTC
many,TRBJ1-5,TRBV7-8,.,CASSLAGQPQHF,TGTGCCAGCAGCTTAGCAGGTCAGCCCCAGCATTTT
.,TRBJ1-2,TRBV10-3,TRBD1,CAISETLPGQGDLGYTF,TGTGCCATCAGTGAGACGCTCCCTGGACAGGGGGATCTTGGCTACACCTTC
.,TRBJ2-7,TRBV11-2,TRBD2,CASSISSGPYEQYF,TGTGCCAGCAGCATATCTAGCGGACCTTACGAGCAGTACTTC
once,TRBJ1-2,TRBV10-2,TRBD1,CASSEGTGELGYGYTF,TGCGCCAGCAGTGAGGGGACAGGGGAGCTTGGCTATGGCTACACCTTC
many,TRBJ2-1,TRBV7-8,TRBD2,CASGPGTSGYNEQFF,TGTGCCAGCGGCCCAGGGACTAGCGGTTACAATGAGCAGTTCTTC
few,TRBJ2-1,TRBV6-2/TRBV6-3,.,CASSEMNVNNEQFF,TGTGCCAGCAGTGAAATGAACGTAAACAATGAGCAGTTCTTC
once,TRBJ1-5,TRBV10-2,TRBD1,CASSVRGTDSYSNQPQHF,TGCGCCAGCAGTGTTAGGGGGACAGACAGTTATAGCAATCAGCCCCAGCATTTT
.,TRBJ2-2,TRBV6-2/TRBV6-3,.,CASSVWGTENTGELFF,TGTGCCAGCAGTGTTTGGGGTACGGAGAACACCGGGGAGCTGTTTTTT
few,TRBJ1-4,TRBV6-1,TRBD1,CASTRSGTGGEKLFF,TGTGCCAGCACCCGATCTGGGACAGGGGGTGAAAAACTGTTTTTT
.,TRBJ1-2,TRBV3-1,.,CASSQPGYTF,TGTGCCAGCAGCCAGCCAGGCTACACCTTC
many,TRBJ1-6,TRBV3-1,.,CASSLRASPLHF,TGTGCCAGCAGCCTCAGGGCTTCACCCCTCCACTTT
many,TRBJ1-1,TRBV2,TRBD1,CASATDPGGAVTEAFF,TGTGCCAGCGCGACGGACCCAGGGGGGGCGGTTACTGAAGCTTTCTTT
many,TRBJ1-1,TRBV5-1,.,CASSVQVGATEAFF,TGCGCCAGCAGCGTACAGGTGGGGGCCACTGAAGCTTTCTTT
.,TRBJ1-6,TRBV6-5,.,CASSYSPGTNSPLHF,TGTGCCAGCAGTTACTCTCCCGGAACCAATTCACCCCTCCACTTT
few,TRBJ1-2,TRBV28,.,CALRGLRYGYTF,TGTGCCCTCCGGGGGTTGCGCTATGGCTACACCTTC
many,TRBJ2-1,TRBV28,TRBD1,CASLPGTGFVDEQFF,TGTGCCAGCTTGCCCGGGACAGGGTTTGTCGATGAGCAGTTCTTC
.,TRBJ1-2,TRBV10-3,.,CAISAGDYGYTF,TGTGCCATCAGCGCAGGGGACTATGGCTACACCTTC
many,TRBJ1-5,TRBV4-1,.,CASSEGGINQPQHF,TGCGCCAGCAGTGAGGGAGGGATCAATCAGCCCCAGCATTTT
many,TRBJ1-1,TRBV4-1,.,CASSRPGHKNTEAFF,TGCGCCAGCAGCCGCCCGGGACACAAGAACACTGAAGCTTTCTTT
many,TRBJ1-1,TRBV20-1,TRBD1,CSANRGVWTEAFF,TGCAGTGCCAACAGGGGAGTTTGGACTGAAGCTTTCTTT
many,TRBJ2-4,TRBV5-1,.,CASSSRGWGKYF,TGCGCCAGCAGCTCGAGGGGTTGGGGGAAGTACTTC
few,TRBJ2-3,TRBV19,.,CASSMGRRGNGDTQYF,TGTGCCAGTAGTATGGGGCGGCGGGGCAACGGAGATACGCAGTATTTT
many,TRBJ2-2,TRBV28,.,CASSFWSSGELFF,TGTGCCAGCAGTTTTTGGTCGTCCGGGGAGCTGTTTTTT
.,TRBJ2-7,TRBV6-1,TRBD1,CASNLLGGASYEQYF,TGTGCCAGCAATTTACTAGGGGGCGCCTCCTACGAGCAGTACTTC
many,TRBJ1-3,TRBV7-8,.,CASSLSRGARGNTIYF,TGTGCCAGCAGCTTATCTAGGGGGGCGCGAGGAAACACCATATATTTT
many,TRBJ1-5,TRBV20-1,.,CSAARGNQPQHF,TGCAGTGCGGCTAGGGGCAATCAGCCCCAGCATTTT